These 15 T cell receptor beta chains share one sample of origin, sequenced in a study of blood T cells in healthy people across ages. The second PCR ran about 6 to 12 cycles with a sample-barcoded 5' primer and J-beta primers. Each CDR3 protein is one row after TCRdb ran MiXCR on the 5' RACE reads. The sample lists about 1.4 million distinct CDR3 sequences, around 59% occurring once. The specimen was blood. The receptors shown here come from a man between 18 and 35 years old in good health.

The chain employs TRBV4-1 and TRBJ2-4; TRBD1 is a possible D gene (6 bases). Per germline, CDR1 MGHRA and CDR2 YSYEKL. The CDR3 extends over 16 amino acids. The V and J ends lost 2 bases and 4 bases respectively, with 15 bases between them. The CDR3 nucleotides are TGCGCCAGCAGCCAATACATCGGGACACAAAAAAACATTCAGTACTTC. Translating gives CASSQYIGTQKNIQYF.

The CDR3 reads CSLKDPRRHTIYF. The CDR3 DNA is TGCAGTCTAAAAGACCCTAGGCGACACACCATATATTTT. The chain couples TRBV20-1 to TRBJ1-3; no clear D gene. The CDR3 has 13 amino acids. CDR1 and CDR2 from the germline V gene are DFQATT and SNEGSKA (reference sequence). Deletions cut 8 bases from V and 8 bases from J, with 19 bases between.

This rearrangement joins TRBV5-6 to TRBJ2-7, with D maybe TRBD1 (6 bases). Trimming removed 3 bases at V and 3 bases at J, with 16 bases between. The length of the CDR3 is 15 residues. From germline, CDR1 is SGHDT and CDR2 YYEEEE. The CDR3, as DNA: TGTGCCAGCAGCTCGATGGGACAAAGGTTCTACGAGCAGTACTTC. Translating it yields CASSSMGQRFYEQYF.

The V call is TRBV11-2, the J call TRBJ2-5; no reliable D call. The ends were cut back, 7 bases at V and 9 bases at J, with 21 bases in the middle. This CDR3 is 14 amino acids long. CDR1 SGHAT and CDR2 FQNNGV come from the germline V gene. The CDR3 spells CASNTIRQEESQYF. CDR3 nucleotides: TGTGCCAGCAATACAATCCGACAAGAGGAGTCCCAGTACTTC.

This sequence joins TRBV14 and TRBJ2-1, with 7 positions matching TRBD2. The J call may be mistaken, given a closer DNA end match to TRBJ2-7. The CDR3 length is 14 residues. Germline V gene data show CDR1 as SGHDN and CDR2 as FVKESK. CDR3: CASSLGLVAAEQYF. CDR3 sequence (DNA): TGTGCCAGCAGCCTTGGACTAGTGGCCGCCGAGCAGTACTTC.

This chain uses TRBV6-1 with TRBJ1-6, with 7 bases that match TRBD1. The CDR3 sequence is 15 residues long. Looked up from germline, CDR1 is MNHNS and CDR2 is SASEGT. V shed 6 bases, J shed 5 bases, and the junction held 7 bases outside the gene matches. The CDR3 sequence: CASRVPGQNNSPLHF. The CDR3, as DNA: TGTGCCAGCAGGGTTCCGGGACAGAATAATTCACCCCTCCACTTT.

The chain's CDR3 is CSARGTRVSNEQYF. The CDR3 nucleotides are TGCAGTGCTAGAGGGACTAGAGTTAGTAACGAGCAGTACTTC. The J gene is TRBJ2-7, the V gene TRBV20-1, with 7 positions matching TRBD2. V gave up 1 base and J gave up 5 bases; unmatched junction bases: 8. Germline V gene data show CDR1 as DFQATT and CDR2 as SNEGSKA (reference sequence). The CDR3 is made up of 14 amino acids.

The rearrangement links TRBV7-2 to TRBJ1-1; no clear D gene. V gave up 2 bases and J gave up 1 base, with 8 bases separating them. The CDR3 loop spans 14 amino acids. CDR1 is SGHTA and CDR2 is FQGNSA in the germline V gene. CDR3 bases: TGTGCCAGCAGCTTACCGGGCCGGAACACTGAAGCTTTCTTT. It encodes CASSLPGRNTEAFF.

This chain connects TRBV11-2 to TRBJ2-5; 9 nucleotides align to TRBD2. Gene TRBJ2-7 matches the end of the DNA better, so the J call may be wrong. The germline gives CDR1 SGHAT, CDR2 FQNNGV. The CDR3 sequence is 15 residues long. CDR3 nucleotide sequence: TGTGCCAGCAGCTTAGGGGTTAGCGGGAGCTACGAGCAGTACTTC. It translates to CASSLGVSGSYEQYF.

The chain employs TRBV20-1 and TRBJ2-6; D is uncertain. V lost 4 bases to trimming and J lost 1 base, with 14 bases between them. This CDR3 is 16 amino acids long. Germline CDR1 DFQATT, CDR2 SNEGSKA (reference sequence). CDR3 bases: TGCAGTGCTACGATGGCCCTGTTTTCTGGGGCCAACGTCCTGACTTTC. Protein: CSATMALFSGANVLTF.

The chain has TRBV10-3 and TRBJ2-1, with 9 bases matching TRBD2. CDR1 and CDR2 from the germline V gene are ENHRY and SYGVKD. J lost 9 bases, V lost 3 bases, and 9 bases had no gene match. The CDR3 extends over 15 amino acids. CDR3 bases: TGTGCCATCAGTGAATATAGCGGGAGTGATAGTGAGCAGTTCTTC. It specifies CAISEYSGSDSEQFF.

This clonotype occurred a few times. The V call is TRBV27, the J call TRBJ1-2; TRBD1 might be the D (5 bases). The CDR3 has 14 amino acids. The germline CDR1 and CDR2 sequences are MNHEY and SMNVEV (reference sequence). V was cut by 2 bases and J by 4 bases, with 11 bases left in between. CDR3 amino acids: CASSLVAGPYGYTF. The CDR3 DNA is TGTGCCAGCAGTTTAGTCGCAGGGCCCTATGGCTACACCTTC.

The J gene is TRBJ2-1, the V gene TRBV20-1, with 13 bases that match TRBD2. Germline lookup yields CDR1 DFQATT and CDR2 SNEGSKA (reference sequence). Germline trimming cut 3 bases from V and 0 bases from J; bases unmatched to any gene: 11. The CDR3 extends over 19 amino acids. For the CDR3, the DNA is TGCAGTGCTAGGCCTAGGACTAGCGGGGGCTTAAGCTCCTACAATGAGCAGTTCTTC. Amino acid sequence: CSARPRTSGGLSSYNEQFF.

This rearrangement joins TRBV10-1 to TRBJ2-5; D ambiguous. Trimming took 3 bases from V and 1 from J, leaving 9 bases between them. CDR3 length equals 14 residues. Germline assignment: CDR1 WNHNN and CDR2 SYGVQD (reference sequence). DNA for the CDR3: TGCGCCAGCAGTGACCTAGAAGCCCAAGAGACCCAGTACTTC. Translation: CASSDLEAQETQYF.

The rearrangement links TRBV6-5 to TRBJ2-5, with D perhaps matching TRBD1 (6 bases). The V and J ends lost 8 bases and 4 bases respectively, with 20 bases between them. The CDR3 totals 15 residues. Germline CDR1 reads MNHEY; CDR2 reads SVGAGI. The CDR3 DNA follows: TGTGCCAGCGCAACAGGGATTCCATCCAGAGAGACCCAGTACTTC. As protein: CASATGIPSRETQYF.